The clone carrying this T cell receptor (beta chain) was recorded many times. Researchers prepared the TCRbeta library using unique molecular identifiers, the study reports. TCRdb reanalysed the PCR reads using MiXCR and keeps one entry per CDR3 protein. The sample has 140,000 or so distinct CDR3 sequences, roughly 8.8% seen once. The data were obtained in a study of T-cell reconstitution after alpha-beta-depleted transplantation in children. This specimen consisted of PBMCs, mostly from graft donor cells, obtained 180 days after TCRalphabeta/CD19-depleted stem cell transplant. The source is a female patient aged 2-15 years who had a stem cell transplant for congenital amegakaryocytic thrombocytopenia, so the T cells may come from the graft donor.

This CDR3 is CSAITGGNQPQHF. CDR3 bases: TGCAGTGCTATCACTGGAGGCAATCAGCCCCAGCATTTT. J is TRBJ1-5 and V is TRBV20-1, with D unresolved. Germline V CDR1 and CDR2: DFQATT, SNEGSKA (reference sequence). Between the trimmed V and J ends, which lost 4 bases and 2 bases, there was a span of 9 bases. The CDR3 totals 13 residues.